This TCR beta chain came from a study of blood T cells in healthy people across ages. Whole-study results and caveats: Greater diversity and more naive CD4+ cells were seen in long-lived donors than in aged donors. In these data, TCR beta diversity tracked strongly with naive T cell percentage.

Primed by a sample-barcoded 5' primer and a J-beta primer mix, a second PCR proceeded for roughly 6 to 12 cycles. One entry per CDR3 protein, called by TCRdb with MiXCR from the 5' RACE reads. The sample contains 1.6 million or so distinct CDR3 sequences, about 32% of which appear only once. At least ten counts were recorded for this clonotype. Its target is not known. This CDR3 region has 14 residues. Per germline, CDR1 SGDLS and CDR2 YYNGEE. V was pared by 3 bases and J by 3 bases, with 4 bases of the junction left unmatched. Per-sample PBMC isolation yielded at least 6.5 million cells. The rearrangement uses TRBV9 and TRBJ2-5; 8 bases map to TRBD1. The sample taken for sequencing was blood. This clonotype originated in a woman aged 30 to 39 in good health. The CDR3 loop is CASSEGQGKETQYF. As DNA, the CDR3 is TGTGCCAGCAGCGAAGGACAGGGTAAAGAGACCCAGTACTTC.